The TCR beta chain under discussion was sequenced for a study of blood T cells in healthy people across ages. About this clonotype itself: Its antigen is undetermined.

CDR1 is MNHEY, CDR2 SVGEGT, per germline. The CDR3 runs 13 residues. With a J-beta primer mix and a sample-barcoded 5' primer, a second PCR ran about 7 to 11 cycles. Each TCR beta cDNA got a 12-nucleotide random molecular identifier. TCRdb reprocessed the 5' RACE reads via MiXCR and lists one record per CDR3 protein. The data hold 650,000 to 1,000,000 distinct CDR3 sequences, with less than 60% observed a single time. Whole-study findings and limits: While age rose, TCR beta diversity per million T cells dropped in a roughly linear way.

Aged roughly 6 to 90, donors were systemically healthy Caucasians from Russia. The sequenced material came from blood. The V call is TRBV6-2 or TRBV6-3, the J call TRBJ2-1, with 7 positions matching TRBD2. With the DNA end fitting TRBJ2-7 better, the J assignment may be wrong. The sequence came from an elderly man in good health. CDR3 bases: TGTGCCAGCAGTTACGGCGGGAGCCATGAGCAGTACTTC. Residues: CASSYGGSHEQYF.